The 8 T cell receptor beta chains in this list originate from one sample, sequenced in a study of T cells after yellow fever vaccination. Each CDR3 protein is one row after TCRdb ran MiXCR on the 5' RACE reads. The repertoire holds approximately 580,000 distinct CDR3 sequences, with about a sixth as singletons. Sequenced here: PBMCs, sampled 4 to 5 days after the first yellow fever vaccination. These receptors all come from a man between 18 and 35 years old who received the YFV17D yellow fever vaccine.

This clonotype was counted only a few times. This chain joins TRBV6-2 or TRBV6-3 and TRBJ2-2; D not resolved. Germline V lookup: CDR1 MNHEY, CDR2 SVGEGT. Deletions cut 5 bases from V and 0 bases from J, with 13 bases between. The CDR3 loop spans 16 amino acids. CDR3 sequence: CASSPWPTTNTGELFF. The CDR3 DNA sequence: TGTGCCAGCAGTCCCTGGCCAACTACGAACACCGGGGAGCTGTTTTTT.

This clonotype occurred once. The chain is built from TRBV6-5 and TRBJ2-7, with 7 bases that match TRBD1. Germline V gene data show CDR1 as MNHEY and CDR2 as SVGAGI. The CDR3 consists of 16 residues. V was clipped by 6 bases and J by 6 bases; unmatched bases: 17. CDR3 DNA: TGTGCCAGCAGATACGTCCCGAATAAACAGGGGTCCGAGCAGTACGTC. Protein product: CASRYVPNKQGSEQYV.

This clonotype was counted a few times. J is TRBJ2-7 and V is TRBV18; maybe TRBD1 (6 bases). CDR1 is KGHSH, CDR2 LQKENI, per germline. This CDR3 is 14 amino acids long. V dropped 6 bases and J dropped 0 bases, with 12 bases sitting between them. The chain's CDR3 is CASSQGQLSYEQYF. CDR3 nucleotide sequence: TGTGCCAGCTCGCAGGGACAACTCTCCTACGAGCAGTACTTC.

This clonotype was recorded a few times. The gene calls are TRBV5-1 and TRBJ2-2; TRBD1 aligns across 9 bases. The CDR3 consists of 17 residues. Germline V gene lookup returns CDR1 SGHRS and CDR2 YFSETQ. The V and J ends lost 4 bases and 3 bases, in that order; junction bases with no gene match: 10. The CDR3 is CASSNLQGARDTGELFF. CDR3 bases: TGCGCCAGCAGCAACCTACAGGGGGCGCGGGACACCGGGGAGCTGTTTTTT.

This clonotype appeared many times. The CDR3 nucleotides read TGTGCCACCAGTGATTCCCTACGCAGCGGGCGTGGGGCCAACGTCCTGACTTTC. Encoded protein: CATSDSLRSGRGANVLTF. V is TRBV24-1 and J is TRBJ2-6; a possible D gene is TRBD2 (6 bases). V was trimmed by 2 bases and J by 3 bases, leaving 16 bases between them. This CDR3 comprises 18 residues. CDR1 is KGHDR and CDR2 is SFDVKD in the germline V gene.

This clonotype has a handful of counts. CDR3: CASSPMQGSYGYTF. CDR3 nucleotide sequence: TGTGCCAGCAGCCCAATGCAGGGATCCTATGGCTACACCTTC. The rearrangement links TRBV7-6 to TRBJ1-2, with D perhaps matching TRBD1 (5 bases). Trimming cost V 5 bases and J 4 bases, with 14 bases left between them. This CDR3 is 14 amino acids long. Germline CDR1 and CDR2: SGHVS and FNYEAQ.

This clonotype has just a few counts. The CDR3 sequence: CAWSGAGGTEAFF. The DNA for the CDR3 is TGTGCCTGGAGTGGGGCAGGAGGAACTGAAGCTTTCTTT. This chain uses TRBV30 with TRBJ1-1; unclear D gene. Germline CDR1 GTSNPN, CDR2 SVGIG (reference sequence). The CDR3 extends over 13 amino acids. The germline V and J ends were trimmed by 1 base and 5 bases, with 11 bases remaining between them.

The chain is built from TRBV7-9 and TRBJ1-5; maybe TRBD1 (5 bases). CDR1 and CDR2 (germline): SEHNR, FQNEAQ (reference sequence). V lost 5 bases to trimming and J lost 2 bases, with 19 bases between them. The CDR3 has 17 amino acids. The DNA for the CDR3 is TGTGCCAGCAGCCGAGGGGAATGGGGTAAGGGCAATCAGCCCCAGCATTTT. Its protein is CASSRGEWGKGNQPQHF. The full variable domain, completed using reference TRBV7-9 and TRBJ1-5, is DTGVSQNPRHKITKRGQNVTFRCDPISEHNRLYWYRQTLGQGPEFLTYFQNEAQLEKSRLLSDRFSAERPKGSFSTLEIQRTEQGDSAMYLCASSRGEWGKGNQPQHFGDGTRLSIL.